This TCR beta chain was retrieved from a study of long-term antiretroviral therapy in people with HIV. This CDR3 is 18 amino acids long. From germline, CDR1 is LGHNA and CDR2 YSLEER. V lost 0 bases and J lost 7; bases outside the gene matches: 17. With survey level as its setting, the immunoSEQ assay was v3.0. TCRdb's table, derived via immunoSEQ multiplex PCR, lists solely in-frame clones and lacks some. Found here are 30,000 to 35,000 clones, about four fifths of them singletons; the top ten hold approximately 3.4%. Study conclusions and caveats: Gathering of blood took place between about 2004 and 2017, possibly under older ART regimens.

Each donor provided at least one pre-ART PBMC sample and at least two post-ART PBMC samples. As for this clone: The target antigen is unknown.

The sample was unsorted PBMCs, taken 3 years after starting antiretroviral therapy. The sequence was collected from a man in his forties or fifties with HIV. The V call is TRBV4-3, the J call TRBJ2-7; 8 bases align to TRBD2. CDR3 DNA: TGCGCCAGCAGCCAAGATGTGCCTTCAGCGGGAGCGGTGAGTGAGCAGTACTTC. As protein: CASSQDVPSAGAVSEQYF.